The 25 T cell receptor beta chains presented below share a single source sample, sequenced in a study of monozygotic twins with inflammatory bowel disease. For each CDR3 protein, TCRdb gives one entry from its re-call of the 5' RACE reads, without DNA. The listing contains about 85,000 distinct CDR3 sequences. Input material: blood. The source is a human donor with ulcerative colitis or Crohn's disease, or a healthy co-twin of an affected twin (not recorded which).

The chain uses TRBV5-6 and TRBJ1-2; TCRdb's assignment of TRBD1 cannot be checked, as there is no DNA. This CDR3 comprises 14 residues. Germline CDR1 and CDR2: SGHDT and YYEEEE. CDR3: CASSPGPGNYGYTF.

V is TRBV7-6 and J is TRBJ2-7. CDR1 and CDR2 from the germline V gene are SGHVS and FNYEAQ. This CDR3 is built from 13 residues. CDR3 sequence: CASSLRTSGEQYF.

The chain employs TRBV20-1 and TRBJ2-3. CDR1 DFQATT and CDR2 SNEGSKA come from the germline V gene (reference sequence). The CDR3 runs to 11 residues. The CDR3 protein is CSAQRTDTQYF.

The chain recombines TRBV5-1 with TRBJ1-2. The CDR3 runs 13 residues. Germline values: CDR1 SGHRS, CDR2 YFSETQ. This CDR3 is CASSLPGEYGYTF.

The CDR3 loop is CASSLAGTGTNEKLFF. The rearrangement joins TRBV5-1 to TRBJ1-4; the TCRdb call, TRBD1, lacks DNA for checking. In germline, CDR1 is SGHRS, CDR2 YFSETQ. The length of the CDR3 is 16 residues.

The V and J genes are TRBV29-1 and TRBJ2-4; the TRBD2 assignment by TCRdb is unverifiable without DNA. CDR1 is SQVTM and CDR2 is ANQGSEA in the germline V gene. The CDR3 contains 14 residues. The chain's CDR3 is CSVLGEQSKNIQYF. Looking up the rest from reference TRBV29-1 and TRBJ2-4 gives the full variable domain: SAVISQKPSRDICQRGTSLTIQCQVDSQVTMMFWYRQQPGQSLTLIATANQGSEATYESGFVIDKFPISRPNLTFSTLTVSNMSPEDSSIYLCSVLGEQSKNIQYFGAGTRLSVL.

The rearrangement links TRBV5-1 to TRBJ2-3. This CDR3 is built from 17 residues. The germline CDR1 and CDR2 sequences are SGHRS and YFSETQ. The CDR3 sequence: CASSLGSQSYGTDTQYF.

The chain is built from TRBV5-6 and TRBJ1-2. CDR1 is SGHDT and CDR2 is YYEEEE in the germline V gene. CDR3 length: 12 residues. The CDR3 here is CASSLGSYGYTF.

The chain uses TRBV12-3 or TRBV12-4 and TRBJ2-1; the TCRdb call, TRBD1, lacks DNA for checking. The CDR3 has 16 residues. CDR3 sequence reads: CASNTQAGGASNEQFF.

The chain joins TRBV12-3 or TRBV12-4 to TRBJ2-7. The CDR3 is made up of 13 amino acids. This CDR3 reads CASSLNRIYEQYF.

The chain carries TRBV2 and TRBJ1-3. Per germline, CDR1 SNHLY and CDR2 FYNNEI. This CDR3 spans 13 amino acids. CDR3: CASRKEIGNTIYF.

The chain employs TRBV5-1 and TRBJ2-1. Germline loops: CDR1 SGHRS, CDR2 YFSETQ. The CDR3 sequence is 14 residues long. The CDR3 loop reads CASSLVQVENEQFF. The variable domain in full, with the rest retrieved from reference TRBV5-1 and TRBJ2-1, is KAGVTQTPRYLIKTRGQQVTLSCSPISGHRSVSWYQQTPGQGLQFLFEYFSETQRNKGNFPGRFSGRQFSNSRSEMNVSTLELGDSALYLCASSLVQVENEQFFGPGTRLTVL.

This chain uses TRBV29-1 with TRBJ2-1; lacking DNA, the TRBD1 call made by TCRdb goes unchecked. The CDR3 runs 16 residues. Looked up from germline, CDR1 is SQVTM and CDR2 is ANQGSEA. CDR3 amino acids: CSVPNNRGTIANEQFF.

The chain combines TRBV19 with TRBJ1-2. The CDR3 has 13 residues. Per germline, CDR1 LNHDA and CDR2 SQIVND (reference sequence). The CDR3 loop is CAANSNSNYGYTF. The full variable domain, with the rest looked up from reference TRBV19 and TRBJ1-2, is DGGITQSPKYLFRKEGQNVTLSCEQNLNHDAMYWYRQDPGQGLRLIYYSQIVNDFQKGDIAEGYSVSREKKESFPLTVTSAQKNPTAFYLCAANSNSNYGYTFGSGTRLTVV.

The V call is TRBV27, the J call TRBJ1-4; the TRBD1 assignment by TCRdb is unverifiable without DNA. This CDR3 region has 14 residues. From germline, CDR1 is MNHEY and CDR2 SMNVEV (reference sequence). This chain's CDR3 is CASSWTGGNEKLFF.

The chain uses TRBV12-3 or TRBV12-4 and TRBJ1-1; TCRdb calls TRBD1, which cannot be checked without DNA. This CDR3 contains 15 residues. The CDR3 spells CASTSRDRVFTEAFF.

The chain has TRBV20-1 and TRBJ2-3; TCRdb selects TRBD1, and the lack of DNA leaves this call unchecked. Germline V CDR1 and CDR2: DFQATT, SNEGSKA (reference sequence). CDR3 length equals 13 residues. The CDR3 sequence is CAPGQGAGDTQYF.

This CDR3 is CASNQRGDLETQYF. This chain links TRBV2 with TRBJ2-5; TCRdb proposes TRBD2, but this gene call is untestable without DNA. The CDR3 totals 14 residues. Germline V gene sequence: CDR1 SNHLY, CDR2 FYNNEI.

The chain combines TRBV7-9 with TRBJ2-3; TCRdb designates TRBD1, a call that cannot be tested without DNA. The CDR3 consists of 15 residues. Germline V gene lookup returns CDR1 SEHNR and CDR2 FQNEAQ (reference sequence). The CDR3 reads CASSPPGSSTDTQYF.

J is TRBJ2-3 and V is TRBV7-8; TCRdb picks TRBD2, but there is no DNA to check that call. The CDR3 covers 15 residues. Germline CDR1 is SGHVS and CDR2 is FQNEAQ. The CDR3 region is CASSRLATSTDTQYF.

V is TRBV18 and J is TRBJ2-3; the TCRdb D gene call, TRBD2, has no DNA to confirm it. There are 16 residues in the CDR3. The germline gives CDR1 KGHSH, CDR2 LQKENI. This CDR3 reads CASSPTSGVAADTQYF.

The V call is TRBV5-1, the J call TRBJ1-1. The CDR3 covers 13 residues. Germline V gene data show CDR1 as SGHRS and CDR2 as YFSETQ. The chain's CDR3 is CASSPAGNTEAFF.

The genes are TRBV5-4 and TRBJ1-2. From germline, CDR1 is SGHNT and CDR2 YYREEE (reference sequence). This CDR3 is 12 amino acids long. This CDR3 reads CASSLRGGGYTF. The whole variable domain, remainder taken from reference TRBV5-4 and TRBJ1-2, is ETGVTQSPTHLIKTRGQQVTLRCSSQSGHNTVSWYQQALGQGPQFIFQYYREEENGRGNFPPRFSGLQFPNYSSELNVNALELDDSALYLCASSLRGGGYTFGSGTRLTVV.

This rearrangement joins TRBV10-3 to TRBJ1-5. Germline V gene sequence: CDR1 ENHRY, CDR2 SYGVKD. This CDR3 is 16 amino acids long. The CDR3 region is CAISDQGHIYNQPQHF.

The CDR3 protein is CASSPGGGEQPQHF. The rearrangement joins TRBV18 to TRBJ1-5. Germline lookup yields CDR1 KGHSH and CDR2 LQKENI. The CDR3 spans 14 residues.